This section outlines one T cell receptor (beta chain) sequence together with its context. Its target is not known. Each CDR3 protein is one row after TCRdb ran MiXCR on the reads. The table includes about 900,000 distinct CDR3 sequences, 31% detected once. Germline trimming cut 6 bases from V and 4 bases from J; bases unmatched to any gene: 9. CDR1 and CDR2 from the germline V gene are MNHEY and SVGAGI. The CDR3 covers 14 residues. The data were taken from a study of T cell repertoires in cytomegalovirus infection. The source is a human donor in good health (CMV status not recorded). Some clones in this sample may be carry-over from other donors' samples. This specimen consisted of cultured CD8+ T cells from PBMCs, obtained from culture after CMV antigen stimulation. The chain uses TRBV6-5 and TRBJ2-7, with 7 bases identical to TRBD2. CDR3 in DNA: TGTGCCAGCAGGCTGTCGCGGGGGTTTTACGAGCAGTACTTC. It translates to CASRLSRGFYEQYF.